These 21 T cell receptor beta chains were sequenced from one sample in a study of OX40 agonist ivuxolimab in advanced cancers. Data came from immunoSEQ multiplex PCR; TCRdb stores just in-frame clones and leaves some out. The table shows 60,000 or so clones, with around 87% occurring only once. The sequenced sample was CD4+ or CD8+ T cells sorted from blood, obtained in a trial of the OX40 agonist ivuxolimab. Receptors originate from an adult with an advanced solid tumor such as melanoma, head and neck, liver or kidney cancer.

In this sample, this clone turned up a few times. The chain recombines TRBV19 with TRBJ1-5, with 7 bases identical to TRBD1. The CDR3 is made up of 14 amino acids. The J segment lost 6 bases and the V segment lost 4 bases, leaving 6 bases of the junction unmatched. Per the germline V gene, CDR1 is LNHDA and CDR2 is SQIVND (reference sequence). CDR3 DNA: TGTGCCAGTAGTAACTCGGGACAGAGTCAGCCCCAGCATTTT. Translation gives CASSNSGQSQPQHF.

The chain employs TRBV19 and TRBJ2-3, with 7 bases that match TRBD1. Germline V gene sequence: CDR1 LNHDA, CDR2 SQIVND (reference sequence). The ends lost 6 bases at V and 3 bases at J; junction bases unmatched: 9. This CDR3 contains 15 residues. CDR3 sequence: CASRTTGSGTDTQYF. CDR3 nucleotide sequence: TGTGCCAGTAGGACGACAGGGTCAGGTACAGATACGCAGTATTTT.

The CDR3 sequence: CASSVSPGGSGYQETQYF. CDR3 coding DNA: TGTGCCAGCAGCGTATCCCCCGGCGGTAGCGGGTACCAAGAGACCCAGTACTTC. This chain links TRBV9 with TRBJ2-5; 7 nucleotides line up with TRBD2. V lost 1 base and J lost 0; bases outside the gene matches: 12. Germline CDR1 SGDLS, CDR2 YYNGEE. The CDR3 is 18 amino acids.

The V and J genes are TRBV7-8 and TRBJ1-2; D remains ambiguous. The CDR3 contains 14 residues. Germline V CDR1 and CDR2: SGHVS, FQNEAQ. V gave up 1 base and J gave up 4 bases, with 10 bases separating them. This chain's CDR3 is CASSLVPGAYGYTF. The CDR3 DNA sequence: TGTGCCAGCAGCTTAGTTCCCGGTGCCTATGGCTACACCTTC.

This clone showed up just a few times. The rearrangement links TRBV28 to TRBJ2-3; D remains ambiguous. The V end was cut by 6 bases, the J end by 2 bases, with 15 bases between. The CDR3 extends over 15 amino acids. The germline gives CDR1 MDHEN, CDR2 SYDVKM. The DNA of the CDR3 is TGTGCCAGCAGCACTGGACCCTTGCTCACAGATACGCAGTATTTT. This sequence encodes CASSTGPLLTDTQYF.

The CDR3 protein is CASSLGVGTSFYNEQFF. CDR3 DNA: TGTGCCAGCAGCTTAGGGGTTGGGACTAGTTTCTACAATGAGCAGTTCTTC. The chain employs TRBV11-3 and TRBJ2-1; 8 nucleotides match TRBD2. The junction had 8 bases not matched to a gene; V was cut back by 1 base and J by 3 bases. The germline gives CDR1 SGHNT, CDR2 YENEEA. The CDR3 is 17 amino acids. Together with reference TRBV11-3 and TRBJ2-1, the CDR3 gives the full variable domain: EAGVVQSPRYKIIEKKQPVAFWCNPISGHNTLYWYLQNLGQGPELLIRYENEEAVDDSQLPKDRFSAERLKGVDSTLKIQPAELGDSAVYLCASSLGVGTSFYNEQFFGPGTRLTVL.

The chain recombines TRBV14 with TRBJ1-1, with D possibly TRBD1 on 5 matching bases. V was trimmed by 4 bases and J by 5 bases, leaving 20 bases between them. The V gene's germline CDR1 is SGHDN and CDR2 FVKESK. The CDR3 consists of 16 residues. The CDR3 spells CASSPSGKGWWTEAFF. The CDR3, as DNA: TGTGCCAGCAGCCCATCAGGGAAGGGATGGTGGACTGAAGCTTTCTTT.

About this clone itself: Sequence at one end of the junction differs from germline and may be a read error. The V and J genes are TRBV5-1 and TRBJ2-2; TRBD2 agrees at 7 bases. In germline, CDR1 is SGHRS, CDR2 YFSETQ. The CDR3 consists of 15 residues. The CDR3 spells CASSWGGWNTGELFF. The CDR3 DNA reads as TGTGCCAGCAGCTGGGGAGGGTGGAACACCGGGGAGCTGTTTTTT.

The chain links TRBV29-1 to TRBJ2-4, with 7 bases aligning to TRBD2. After removal of 7 bases from V and 8 bases from J, the junction contained 14 bases not matched to a gene. The CDR3 sequence is 14 residues long. The germline V gene has CDR1 SQVTM and CDR2 ANQGSEA. The CDR3 DNA follows: TGCAGCGCAAAAGGGACTACCCAACGGGACATTCAGTACTTC. As protein: CSAKGTTQRDIQYF.

The V gene is TRBV5-5, the J gene TRBJ2-1; D is unclear. CDR1 is SGHKS, CDR2 YYEKEE, per germline (reference sequence). The length of the CDR3 is 13 residues. The V and J ends lost 1 base and 4 bases respectively, with 6 bases between them. This CDR3 is CASSLQRYNEQFF. The CDR3 DNA is TGTGCCAGCAGCTTGCAAAGGTACAATGAGCAGTTCTTC. The full variable domain, rest sourced from reference TRBV5-5 and TRBJ2-1, is DAGVTQSPTHLIKTRGQQVTLRCSPISGHKSVSWYQQVLGQGPQFIFQYYEKEERGRGNFPDRFSARQFPNYSSELNVNALLLGDSALYLCASSLQRYNEQFFGPGTRLTVL.

The rearrangement joins TRBV4-2 to TRBJ1-3, with D uncertain. This CDR3 spans 14 amino acids. Germline loops: CDR1 LGHNA, CDR2 YNFKEQ. V lost 5 bases and J 2 bases, leaving 10 bases between the germline ends. The CDR3 here is CASSSRVPGNTIYF. CDR3 DNA: TGTGCCAGCAGCTCCCGAGTTCCTGGAAACACCATATATTTT.

For the CDR3, the DNA is TGTGCCAGCAGTCCACCCCAAGAACAGGGGGCAAGCAATCAGCCCCAGCATTTT. Its protein is CASSPPQEQGASNQPQHF. J is TRBJ1-5 and V is TRBV28; 9 positions match TRBD1. V lost 5 bases to trimming and J lost 1 base; unmatched junction nucleotides: 12. The CDR3 has 18 amino acids. The germline CDR1 and CDR2 sequences are MDHEN and SYDVKM.

The chain is built from TRBV7-8 and TRBJ1-5; D remains ambiguous. Germline assignment: CDR1 SGHVS and CDR2 FQNEAQ. The CDR3 totals 13 residues. Trimming left V 5 bases short and J 0 bases short, with 5 bases between. Here the CDR3 DNA reads TGTGCCAGCAGCCTCATTAGCAATCAGCCCCAGCATTTT. Protein sequence: CASSLISNQPQHF.

V gene TRBV5-1 combines with J gene TRBJ2-7; D possibly uses TRBD1 or TRBD2 (5 bases each). Germline CDR1 and CDR2: SGHRS and YFSETQ. CDR3 length: 15 amino acids. Trimming removed 0 bases at V and 4 bases at J, with 14 bases between. In nucleotides, the CDR3 is TGCGCCAGCAGCTTGGGGGGGAAGGGTTTATACGAGCAGTACTTC. Its protein product is CASSLGGKGLYEQYF. Full variable domain (rest looked up from reference TRBV5-1 and TRBJ2-7): KAGVTQTPRYLIKTRGQQVTLSCSPISGHRSVSWYQQTPGQGLQFLFEYFSETQRNKGNFPGRFSGRQFSNSRSEMNVSTLELGDSALYLCASSLGGKGLYEQYFGPGTRLTVT.

The chain recombines TRBV7-9 with TRBJ2-1; D assignment may be TRBD1 or TRBD2 (5 bases each). Trimming removed 4 bases at V and 7 bases at J, with 11 bases between. The CDR3 totals 13 residues. Germline V gives CDR1 SEHNR, CDR2 FQNEAQ (reference sequence). CDR3 in amino acids: CASSWDLLNEQFF. The CDR3 DNA reads TGTGCCAGCAGCTGGGACCTACTTAATGAGCAGTTCTTC.

The J gene is TRBJ1-2, the V gene TRBV28; 9 bases fit TRBD1. The length of the CDR3 is 13 residues. Looked up from germline, CDR1 is MDHEN and CDR2 is SYDVKM. With V trimmed by 4 bases and J by 6 bases, 3 bases remained unmatched. CDR3 in amino acids: CASSSGQGDGYTF. Here the CDR3 DNA reads TGTGCCAGCAGTTCGGGACAGGGAGATGGCTACACCTTC.

The CDR3 DNA reads as TGTGCCGGGGGGGCGAGTAGGACTAGCAGTGCAGGGACCCAGTACTTC. Translation: CAGGASRTSSAGTQYF. This sequence joins TRBV7-8 and TRBJ2-5; 8 bases align to TRBD2. The CDR3 spans 16 residues. Germline trimming cut 11 bases from V and 7 bases from J; bases unmatched to any gene: 21. Germline V gene lookup returns CDR1 SGHVS and CDR2 FQNEAQ. Full variable domain (rest looked up from reference TRBV7-8 and TRBJ2-5): GAGVSQSPRYKVAKRGQDVALRCDPISGHVSLFWYQQALGQGPEFLTYFQNEAQLDKSGLPSDRFFAERPEGSVSTLKIQRTQQEDSAVYLCAGGASRTSSAGTQYFGPGTRLLVL.

The chain combines TRBV5-1 with TRBJ1-6; D remains ambiguous. V was shortened by 2 bases and J by 5 bases, with 8 bases between the two germline ends. The CDR3 is 14 residues long. Germline-derived CDR1 and CDR2 are SGHRS and YFSETQ. This CDR3 reads CASSFQQNNSPLHF. CDR3 nucleotide sequence: TGCGCCAGCAGCTTTCAACAGAATAATTCACCCCTCCACTTT.

V is TRBV28 and J is TRBJ2-1, with 8 positions matching TRBD2. Germline assignment: CDR1 MDHEN and CDR2 SYDVKM. After removal of 2 bases from V and 6 bases from J, the junction contained 9 bases not matched to a gene. There are 16 residues in the CDR3. The CDR3 DNA reads TGTGCCAGCAGTTTAAAGGCCGGGAGGGCCGGCAATGAGCAGTTCTTC. Protein sequence: CASSLKAGRAGNEQFF.

This sequence joins TRBV12-5 and TRBJ2-3; D unclear. Germline-derived CDR1 and CDR2 are LGHNT and FRNRAP. The germline V and J ends were trimmed by 3 bases and 4 bases, with 2 bases remaining between them. This CDR3 has 11 amino acids. The CDR3 spells CASGLADTQYF. The CDR3 region has the DNA TGTGCTAGTGGTTTAGCAGATACGCAGTATTTT. Full variable domain (remainder filled in from reference TRBV12-5 and TRBJ2-3): DARVTQTPRHKVTEMGQEVTMRCQPILGHNTVFWYRQTMMQGLELLAYFRNRAPLDDSGMPKDRFSAEMPDATLATLKIQPSEPRDSAVYFCASGLADTQYFGPGTRLTVL.

This chain links TRBV6-5 with TRBJ1-1; maybe TRBD1 (6 bases). The V gene's germline CDR1 is MNHEY and CDR2 SVGAGI. The CDR3 sequence is 12 residues long. V was cut by 7 bases and J by 4 bases, with 10 bases left in between. CDR3: CASNTGSTEAFF. The DNA of the CDR3 is TGTGCCAGCAACACAGGGTCCACTGAAGCTTTCTTT.